The 8 T cell receptor beta chains given below trace back to one sample, sequenced in a study of technical replicates of blood from a handful of donors. Clones were read by immunoSEQ multiplex PCR, and TCRdb kept only the in-frame ones, dropping some. This sample has about 59,000 clones, with about 83% found just once. Source material: PBMCs. The receptors were sampled from a human donor in good health. Some clones in this sample may be carry-over from other donors' samples.

J is TRBJ2-3 and V is TRBV7-9; possible D gene TRBD1, 5 bases. Germline V gives CDR1 SEHNR, CDR2 FQNEAQ (reference sequence). The CDR3 has 17 residues. The germline V and J ends were trimmed by 5 bases and 0 bases, with 18 bases remaining between them. The CDR3 DNA is TGTGCCAGCAGCCCAGGGTATTCCATGTTAAGCACAGATACGCAGTATTTT. It yields the protein CASSPGYSMLSTDTQYF.

The V and J genes are TRBV27 and TRBJ1-1; D ambiguous. V gave up 4 bases and J gave up 2 bases, with 8 bases separating them. The CDR3 spans 13 residues. Germline V lookup: CDR1 MNHEY, CDR2 SMNVEV (reference sequence). CDR3 DNA: TGTGCCAGCAGTTATTCAACAAACACTGAAGCTTTCTTT. Protein product: CASSYSTNTEAFF.

This chain links TRBV14 with TRBJ2-3; 12 bases are shared with TRBD2. This CDR3 contains 16 residues. V dropped 4 bases and J dropped 5; count of bases not matched to a gene: 7. Germline values: CDR1 SGHDN, CDR2 FVKESK. The CDR3, as DNA: TGTGCCAGCAGCCCTCGACTAGCGGGGGCCGGAGATACGCAGTATTTT. Translation gives CASSPRLAGAGDTQYF.

This sequence joins TRBV6-5 and TRBJ2-5; D perhaps matches TRBD1 (6 bases). The CDR3 is made up of 15 amino acids. V was clipped by 6 bases and J by 2 bases, with 16 bases between them. Germline CDR1 reads MNHEY; CDR2 reads SVGAGI. CDR3 amino acids: CASSSAGVGQETQYF. CDR3 sequence (DNA): TGTGCCAGCAGCTCCGCAGGGGTCGGTCAAGAGACCCAGTACTTC.

The chain uses TRBV20-1 and TRBJ2-1, with D unclear. Per the germline V gene, CDR1 is DFQATT and CDR2 is SNEGSKA (reference sequence). V was pared by 5 bases and J by 9 bases, with 11 bases between. The CDR3 is made up of 11 amino acids. The CDR3 bases are TGCAGTGCTGGGCCGGAAGGTGAGCAGTTCTTC. This codes for CSAGPEGEQFF.

This clone turned up a few times. The chain combines TRBV9 with TRBJ1-4, with 8 nucleotides matching TRBD1. V gave up 4 bases and J gave up 8 bases; unmatched junction bases: 4. The CDR3 length is 13 residues. CDR1 is SGDLS, CDR2 YYNGEE, per germline. The CDR3: CASSSGTGEKLFF. In DNA form, the CDR3 reads TGTGCCAGCAGCTCCGGGACAGGAGAAAAACTGTTTTTT. The full variable domain, in which reference TRBV9 and TRBJ1-4 provide the parts outside the CDR3, is DSGVTQTPKHLITATGQRVTLRCSPRSGDLSVYWYQQSLDQGLQFLIQYYNGEERAKGNILERFSAQQFPDLHSELNLSSLELGDSALYFCASSSGTGEKLFFGSGTQLSVL.

CDR3 nucleotide sequence: TGTGCCAGCAGACGCAGGCGGGAGAGCCTGGGCGAGCAGTACTTC. Protein product: CASRRRRESLGEQYF. This sequence joins TRBV6-5 and TRBJ2-7; 7 bases match TRBD2. The CDR3 spans 15 residues. V was clipped by 6 bases and J by 6 bases; unmatched bases: 14. Germline V CDR1 and CDR2: MNHEY, SVGAGI.

The V and J genes are TRBV7-6 and TRBJ2-1; 13 nucleotides line up with TRBD2. CDR1 and CDR2 (germline): SGHVS, FNYEAQ. The length of the CDR3 is 17 residues. Germline trimming cut 2 bases from V and 4 bases from J; bases unmatched to any gene: 5. CDR3 protein: CASSLKLAGGQYNEQFF. Here the CDR3 DNA reads TGTGCCAGCAGCTTAAAACTAGCGGGGGGGCAATACAATGAGCAGTTCTTC.